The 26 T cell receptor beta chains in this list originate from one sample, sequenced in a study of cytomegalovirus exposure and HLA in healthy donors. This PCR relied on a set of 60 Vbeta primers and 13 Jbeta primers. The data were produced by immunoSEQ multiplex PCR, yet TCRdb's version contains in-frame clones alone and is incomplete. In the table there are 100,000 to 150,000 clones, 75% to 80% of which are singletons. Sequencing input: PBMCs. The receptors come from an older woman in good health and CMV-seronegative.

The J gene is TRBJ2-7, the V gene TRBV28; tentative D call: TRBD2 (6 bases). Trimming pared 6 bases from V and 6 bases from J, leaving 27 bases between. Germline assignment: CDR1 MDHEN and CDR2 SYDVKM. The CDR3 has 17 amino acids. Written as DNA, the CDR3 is TGTGCCAGCAGCCTTACAGGCCGCGGTACAAATAGCGGCGAGCAGTACTTC. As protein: CASSLTGRGTNSGEQYF. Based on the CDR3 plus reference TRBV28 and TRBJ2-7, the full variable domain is DVKVTQSSRYLVKRTGEKVFLECVQDMDHENMFWYRQDPGLGLRLIYFSYDVKMKEKGDIPEGYSVSREKKERFSLILESASTNQTSMYLCASSLTGRGTNSGEQYFGPGTRLTVT.

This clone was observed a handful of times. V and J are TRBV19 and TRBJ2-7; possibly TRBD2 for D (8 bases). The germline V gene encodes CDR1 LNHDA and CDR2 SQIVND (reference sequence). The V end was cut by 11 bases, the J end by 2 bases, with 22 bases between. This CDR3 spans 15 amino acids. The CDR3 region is CASSGGGSRAYEQYF. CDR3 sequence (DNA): TGTGCCTCCTCGGGAGGGGGCAGTAGGGCCTACGAGCAGTACTTC.

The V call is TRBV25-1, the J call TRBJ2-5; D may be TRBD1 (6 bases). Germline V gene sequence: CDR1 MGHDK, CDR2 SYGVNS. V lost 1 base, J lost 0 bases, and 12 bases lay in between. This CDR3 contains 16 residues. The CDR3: CASSEFKGGYQETQYF. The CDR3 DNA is TGTGCCAGCAGTGAATTTAAAGGGGGATACCAAGAGACCCAGTACTTC. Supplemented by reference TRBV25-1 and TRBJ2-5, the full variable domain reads EADIYQTPRYLVIGTGKKITLECSQTMGHDKMYWYQQDPGMELHLIHYSYGVNSTEKGDLSSESTVSRIRTEHFPLTLESARPSHTSQYLCASSEFKGGYQETQYFGPGTRLLVL.

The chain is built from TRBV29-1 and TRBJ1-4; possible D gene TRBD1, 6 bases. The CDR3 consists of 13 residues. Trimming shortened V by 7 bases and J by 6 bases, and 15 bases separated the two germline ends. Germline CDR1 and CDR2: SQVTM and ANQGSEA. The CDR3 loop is CSGGGGTDEKLFF. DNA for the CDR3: TGCAGCGGGGGAGGGGGGACGGATGAAAAACTGTTTTTT.

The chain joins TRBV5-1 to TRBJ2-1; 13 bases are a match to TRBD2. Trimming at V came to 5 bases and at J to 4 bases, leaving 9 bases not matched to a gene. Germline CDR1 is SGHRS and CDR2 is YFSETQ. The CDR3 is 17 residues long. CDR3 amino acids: CASRLAGGLGRYNEQFF. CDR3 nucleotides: TGCGCCAGCAGACTAGCGGGAGGGTTGGGGCGTTACAATGAGCAGTTCTTC.

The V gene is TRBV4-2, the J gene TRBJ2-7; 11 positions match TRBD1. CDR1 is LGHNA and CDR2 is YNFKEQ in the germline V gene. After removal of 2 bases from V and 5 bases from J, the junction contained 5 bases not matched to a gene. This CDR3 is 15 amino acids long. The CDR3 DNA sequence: TGTGCCAGCAGCCAAAGGGACAGGGGGTCGGACGAGCAGTACTTC. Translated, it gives CASSQRDRGSDEQYF.

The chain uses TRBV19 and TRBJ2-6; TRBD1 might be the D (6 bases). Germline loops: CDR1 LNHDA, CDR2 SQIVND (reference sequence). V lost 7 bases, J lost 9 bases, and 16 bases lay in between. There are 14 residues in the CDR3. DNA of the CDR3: TGTGCCAGTAAGACGACAGGCGAGTTCAACGTCCTGACTTTC. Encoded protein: CASKTTGEFNVLTF.

In DNA, the CDR3 is TGTGCCAGCAGCTTAGATAGCCCCTACACCGGGGAGCTGTTTTTT. Encoded protein: CASSLDSPYTGELFF. V usage is TRBV11-3 and J usage is TRBJ2-2; D uncertain. Germline CDR1 and CDR2: SGHNT and YENEEA. Trimming removed 0 bases from V and 3 bases from J, with 8 bases in between. The CDR3 consists of 15 residues.

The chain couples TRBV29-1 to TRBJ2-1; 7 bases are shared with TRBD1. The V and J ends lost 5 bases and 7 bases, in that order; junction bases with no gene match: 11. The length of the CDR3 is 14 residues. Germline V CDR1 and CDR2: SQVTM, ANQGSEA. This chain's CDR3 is CSVKQGPGVNEQFF. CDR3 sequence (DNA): TGCAGCGTTAAACAGGGGCCCGGAGTTAATGAGCAGTTCTTC.

CDR3 residues: CAISLGTSGPTYEQYF. The CDR3 coding sequence is TGTGCCATCAGCCTCGGGACTAGCGGGCCGACCTACGAGCAGTACTTC. The V call is TRBV10-3, the J call TRBJ2-5; 12 bases fit TRBD2. The J call is in doubt because the DNA end fits TRBJ2-7 better. The CDR3 has 16 residues. Germline CDR1 is ENHRY and CDR2 is SYGVKD.

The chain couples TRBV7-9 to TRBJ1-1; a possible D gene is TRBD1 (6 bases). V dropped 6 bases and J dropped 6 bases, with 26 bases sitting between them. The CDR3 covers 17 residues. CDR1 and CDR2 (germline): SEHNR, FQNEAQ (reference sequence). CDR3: CASSFKGRGASGAEAFF. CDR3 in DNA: TGTGCCAGCAGTTTCAAGGGAAGGGGGGCCAGCGGGGCTGAAGCTTTCTTT. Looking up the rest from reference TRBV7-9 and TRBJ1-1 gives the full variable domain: DTGVSQNPRHKITKRGQNVTFRCDPISEHNRLYWYRQTLGQGPEFLTYFQNEAQLEKSRLLSDRFSAERPKGSFSTLEIQRTEQGDSAMYLCASSFKGRGASGAEAFFGQGTRLTVV.

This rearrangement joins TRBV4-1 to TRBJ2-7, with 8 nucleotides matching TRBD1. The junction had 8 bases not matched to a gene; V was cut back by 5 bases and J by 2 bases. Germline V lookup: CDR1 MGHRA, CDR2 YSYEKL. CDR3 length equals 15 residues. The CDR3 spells CASSWGQAAAYEQYF. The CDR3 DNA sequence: TGCGCCAGCAGCTGGGGACAGGCGGCCGCCTACGAGCAGTACTTC.

CDR3 loop: CASSPRGRTNTGELFF. The CDR3 DNA is TGTGCCAGCAGCCCCAGGGGGCGAACGAACACCGGGGAGCTGTTTTTT. The chain employs TRBV9 and TRBJ2-2; TRBD1 matches at 8 bases. This CDR3 spans 16 amino acids. From germline, CDR1 is SGDLS and CDR2 YYNGEE. The junction had 5 bases not matched to a gene; V was cut back by 4 bases and J by 0 bases.

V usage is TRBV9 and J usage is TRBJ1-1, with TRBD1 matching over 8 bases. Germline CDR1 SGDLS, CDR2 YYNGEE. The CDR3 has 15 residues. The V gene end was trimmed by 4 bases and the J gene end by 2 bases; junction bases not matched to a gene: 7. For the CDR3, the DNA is TGTGCCAGCAGCACCGGACAGGGAGGTAACACTGAAGCTTTCTTT. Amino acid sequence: CASSTGQGGNTEAFF.

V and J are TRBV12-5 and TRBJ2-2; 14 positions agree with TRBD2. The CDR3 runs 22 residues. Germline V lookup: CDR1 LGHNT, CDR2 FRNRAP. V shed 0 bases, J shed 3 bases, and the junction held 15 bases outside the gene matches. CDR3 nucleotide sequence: TGTGCTAGTGGTTTGGTAAAAAGGGGGGGACTAGCGGGAGCGTTGGACACCGGGGAGCTGTTTTTT. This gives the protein CASGLVKRGGLAGALDTGELFF.

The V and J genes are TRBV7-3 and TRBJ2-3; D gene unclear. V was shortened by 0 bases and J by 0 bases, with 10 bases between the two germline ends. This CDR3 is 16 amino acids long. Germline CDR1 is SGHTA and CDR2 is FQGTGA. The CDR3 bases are TGTGCCAGCAGCTTAACTGAGGCCGGGAGCACAGATACGCAGTATTTT. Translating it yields CASSLTEAGSTDTQYF.

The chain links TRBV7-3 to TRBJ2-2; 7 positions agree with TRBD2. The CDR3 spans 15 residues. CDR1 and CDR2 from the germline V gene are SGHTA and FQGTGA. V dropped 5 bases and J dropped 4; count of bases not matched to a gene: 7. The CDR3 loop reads CASSQTAGTTGELFF. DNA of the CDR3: TGTGCCAGCAGCCAGACAGCGGGGACCACCGGGGAGCTGTTTTTT.

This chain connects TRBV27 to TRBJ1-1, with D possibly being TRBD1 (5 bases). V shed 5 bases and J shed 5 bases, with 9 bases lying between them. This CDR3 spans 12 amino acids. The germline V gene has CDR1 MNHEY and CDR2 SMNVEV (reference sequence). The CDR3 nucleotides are TGTGCCAGCAGTCCCCAGGGAACTGAAGCTTTCTTT. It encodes CASSPQGTEAFF.

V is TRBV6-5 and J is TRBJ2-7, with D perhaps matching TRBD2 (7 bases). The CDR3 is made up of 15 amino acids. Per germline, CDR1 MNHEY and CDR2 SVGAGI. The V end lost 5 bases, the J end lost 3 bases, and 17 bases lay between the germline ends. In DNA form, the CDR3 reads TGTGCCAGCAGTACGGTAGGGGGGGGCCGCTACGAGCAGTACTTC. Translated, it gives CASSTVGGGRYEQYF.

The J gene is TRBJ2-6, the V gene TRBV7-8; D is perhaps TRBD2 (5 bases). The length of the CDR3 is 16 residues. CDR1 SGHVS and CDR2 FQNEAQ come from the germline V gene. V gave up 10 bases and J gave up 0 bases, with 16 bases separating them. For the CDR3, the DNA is TGTGCCACCCCGAGGTGGGAGAGCTCTGGGGCCAACGTCCTGACTTTC. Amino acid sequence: CATPRWESSGANVLTF. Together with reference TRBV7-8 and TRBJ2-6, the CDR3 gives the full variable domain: GAGVSQSPRYKVAKRGQDVALRCDPISGHVSLFWYQQALGQGPEFLTYFQNEAQLDKSGLPSDRFFAERPEGSVSTLKIQRTQQEDSAVYLCATPRWESSGANVLTFGAGSRLTVL.

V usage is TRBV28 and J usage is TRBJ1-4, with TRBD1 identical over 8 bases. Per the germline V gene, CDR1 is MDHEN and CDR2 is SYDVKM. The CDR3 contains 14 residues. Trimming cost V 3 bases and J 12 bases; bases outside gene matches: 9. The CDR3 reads CASSLGVPGQELFF. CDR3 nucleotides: TGTGCCAGCAGTTTGGGGGTACCGGGACAGGAACTGTTTTTT.

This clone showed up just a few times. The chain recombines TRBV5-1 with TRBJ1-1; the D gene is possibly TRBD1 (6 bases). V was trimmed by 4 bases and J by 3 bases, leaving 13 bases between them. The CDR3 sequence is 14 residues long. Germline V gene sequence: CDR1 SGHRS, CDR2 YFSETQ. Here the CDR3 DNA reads TGCGCCAGCAGCCACACAGGGCTGGACACTGAAGCTTTCTTT. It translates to CASSHTGLDTEAFF.

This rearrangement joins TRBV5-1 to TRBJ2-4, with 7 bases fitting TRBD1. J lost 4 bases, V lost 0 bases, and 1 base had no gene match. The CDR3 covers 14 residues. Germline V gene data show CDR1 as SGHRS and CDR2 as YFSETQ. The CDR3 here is CASSLGQGKNIQYF. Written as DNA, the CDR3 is TGCGCCAGCAGCTTGGGACAGGGTAAAAACATTCAGTACTTC. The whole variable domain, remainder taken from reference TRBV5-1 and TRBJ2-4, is KAGVTQTPRYLIKTRGQQVTLSCSPISGHRSVSWYQQTPGQGLQFLFEYFSETQRNKGNFPGRFSGRQFSNSRSEMNVSTLELGDSALYLCASSLGQGKNIQYFGAGTRLSVL.

The chain's CDR3 is CASTPEGGRAGELFF. DNA of the CDR3: TGTGCCAGCACTCCCGAAGGCGGGAGGGCCGGGGAGCTGTTTTTT. V is TRBV6-4 and J is TRBJ2-2; 9 bases agree with TRBD2. Trimming removed 7 bases from V and 6 bases from J; junction bases left unmatched: 9. Germline V gene lookup returns CDR1 MRHNA and CDR2 SNTAGT. This CDR3 region has 15 residues.

The CDR3 nucleotides read TGTGCCAGCATACGGCGGGAGGGCCTTGTTGAGCAGTTCTTC. This gives the protein CASIRREGLVEQFF. The V gene is TRBV6-1, the J gene TRBJ2-1, with 9 bases that match TRBD2. The CDR3 runs to 14 residues. J gave up 9 bases and V 7 bases, and 10 bases lay outside the gene matches. Per the germline V gene, CDR1 is MNHNS and CDR2 is SASEGT.

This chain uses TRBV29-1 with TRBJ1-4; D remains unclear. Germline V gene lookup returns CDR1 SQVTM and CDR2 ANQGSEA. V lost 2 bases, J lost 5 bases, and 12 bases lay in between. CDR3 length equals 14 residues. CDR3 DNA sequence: TGCAGCGTTGAAAGCGGTGGGATCAATGAAAAACTGTTTTTT. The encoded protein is CSVESGGINEKLFF.